This T cell receptor (beta chain) comes out of a study of blood T cell repertoires in COVID-19. This CDR3 spans 14 amino acids. Germline V gene data show CDR1 as MNHEY and CDR2 as SVGEGT. Trimming left V 6 bases short and J 5 bases short, with 15 bases between. Produced via immunoSEQ multiplex PCR; TCRdb's table is partial and in-frame only. This sample has about 35,000 clones; roughly four fifths occur once, and the top ten carry approximately 3.5%. This chain uses TRBV6-2 or TRBV6-3 with TRBJ2-3; weak D call: TRBD1 (6 bases). This clonotype was obtained from a man in his forties or fifties with acute or convalescent COVID-19. The sequenced material came from peripheral blood. CDR3: CASSLDRRLDTQYF. The CDR3 DNA reads as TGTGCCAGCAGCTTGGACAGACGATTAGATACGCAGTATTTT.